One sample yielded the 29 T cell receptor beta chains listed below, sequenced in a study of OX40 agonist ivuxolimab in advanced cancers. Receptor libraries were prepared by the immunoSEQ multiplex PCR assay. TCRdb stores this immuneACCESS table with in-frame sequences only. Part of the clones is absent; in the studies checked, under half of the shortfall reflects unresolved V genes, and no reason is known for the rest. Here the sample has 70,000 or so clones; roughly nine tenths occur a single time. The leading ten clones occupy 8.5% to 10% of the sample. Sequenced material: CD4+ or CD8+ T cells sorted from blood, taken in a trial of the OX40 agonist ivuxolimab. The receptors derive from an adult with an advanced solid tumor such as melanoma, head and neck, liver or kidney cancer.

V usage is TRBV4-2 and J usage is TRBJ2-3; no firm D call. Germline V CDR1 and CDR2: LGHNA, YNFKEQ. The CDR3 length is 14 residues. V lost 1 base and J 2 bases, leaving 7 bases between the germline ends. Written as DNA, the CDR3 is TGTGCCAGCAGCCAAGCGGCTGTCACAGATACGCAGTATTTT. It yields the protein CASSQAAVTDTQYF.

The chain has TRBV19 and TRBJ2-7; weak D call: TRBD1 (5 bases). CDR1 is LNHDA and CDR2 is SQIVND in the germline V gene (reference sequence). This CDR3 is 13 amino acids long. Trimming removed 6 bases at V and 3 bases at J, with 12 bases between. Written as DNA, the CDR3 is TGTGCCAGTAGCCCGGGTAGGGGCTACGAGCAGTACTTC. Amino acids: CASSPGRGYEQYF.

In the case of this clone: Given a much more abundant clone one base away, this may be a read error. The chain recombines TRBV9 with TRBJ1-2; TRBD1 aligns across 8 bases. Germline values: CDR1 SGDLS, CDR2 YYNGEE. V shed 4 bases and J 5 bases; nucleotides not matched to a gene: 7. The CDR3 spans 14 residues. CDR3 loop: CASSLGQGGYGYTF. DNA for the CDR3: TGTGCCAGCAGCCTCGGACAGGGAGGGTATGGCTACACCTTC.

V and J are TRBV19 and TRBJ2-7; no firm D call. The ends were cut back, 1 base at V and 3 bases at J, with 10 bases in the middle. The CDR3 covers 14 residues. Germline-derived CDR1 and CDR2 are LNHDA and SQIVND (reference sequence). The CDR3 region has the DNA TGTGCCAGTAGTATAGGTAGCCCTGACTACGAGCAGTACTTC. Translation gives CASSIGSPDYEQYF.

V gene TRBV19 combines with J gene TRBJ1-1, with D unclear. Germline CDR1 and CDR2: LNHDA and SQIVND (reference sequence). Deletions cut 5 bases from V and 0 bases from J, with 10 bases between. This CDR3 has 14 residues. CDR3 region: CASSSQNMNTEAFF. The CDR3 region has the DNA TGTGCCAGTAGTTCCCAGAACATGAACACTGAAGCTTTCTTT. The complete variable domain, with remaining parts taken from reference TRBV19 and TRBJ1-1, reads DGGITQSPKYLFRKEGQNVTLSCEQNLNHDAMYWYRQDPGQGLRLIYYSQIVNDFQKGDIAEGYSVSREKKESFPLTVTSAQKNPTAFYLCASSSQNMNTEAFFGQGTRLTVV.

This chain joins TRBV6-4 and TRBJ1-6; a possible D gene is TRBD1 (5 bases). The CDR3 extends over 15 amino acids. Germline-derived CDR1 and CDR2 are MRHNA and SNTAGT. Between the trimmed V and J ends, which lost 3 bases and 6 bases, there was a span of 12 bases. The CDR3 is CASSDSWGLNSPLHF. DNA for the CDR3: TGTGCCAGCAGTGATTCGTGGGGACTTAATTCACCCCTCCACTTT.

The genes are TRBV11-2 and TRBJ1-4; D ambiguous. CDR1 and CDR2 from the germline V gene are SGHAT and FQNNGV. The CDR3 has 13 amino acids. Trimming removed 8 bases at V and 3 bases at J, with 10 bases between. In nucleotides, the CDR3 is TGTGCCAGCGTCAAGAGCCCTAATGAAAAACTGTTTTTT. It codes for CASVKSPNEKLFF.

This chain joins TRBV4-2 and TRBJ2-1; 9 nucleotides agree with TRBD2. Trimming removed 0 bases from V and 3 bases from J; junction bases left unmatched: 6. Per the germline V gene, CDR1 is LGHNA and CDR2 is YNFKEQ. The CDR3 extends over 17 amino acids. The CDR3 bases are TGTGCCAGCAGCCAAGATGGCGGGGGGGCAATCTACAATGAGCAGTTCTTC. Amino acids: CASSQDGGGAIYNEQFF.

The chain is built from TRBV4-1 and TRBJ2-7; TRBD1 aligns across 8 bases. Unmatched junction bases numbered 7, after V lost 3 bases and J lost 3 bases. CDR3 length equals 15 residues. Germline V lookup: CDR1 MGHRA, CDR2 YSYEKL. DNA of the CDR3: TGCGCCAGCAGCCACACGAAACAGGGGGGCTACGAGCAGTACTTC. Translation gives CASSHTKQGGYEQYF.

The chain combines TRBV27 with TRBJ2-2; D gene unclear. Trimming took off 5 bases at V and 1 base at J, with 11 bases between the two ends. CDR3 length: 15 residues. Germline values: CDR1 MNHEY, CDR2 SMNVEV (reference sequence). CDR3 region: CASSRSPGNTGELFF. In DNA form, the CDR3 reads TGTGCCAGCAGTCGGTCCCCAGGGAACACCGGGGAGCTGTTTTTT.

The J gene is TRBJ1-1, the V gene TRBV19; tentative D call: TRBD1 (6 bases). Trimming removed 1 base at V and 6 bases at J, with 12 bases between. CDR1 and CDR2 (germline): LNHDA, SQIVND (reference sequence). The CDR3 contains 14 residues. The CDR3 nucleotides read TGTGCCAGTAGTATAGGGGCGGGGGCGGCTGAAGCTTTCTTT. Its protein is CASSIGAGAAEAFF.

The CDR3, as DNA: TGTGCCAGCAGCTTGTGGGACAGTACCTACGAGCAGTACTTC. Residues: CASSLWDSTYEQYF. The genes are TRBV9 and TRBJ2-7; TRBD1 aligns across 7 bases. Germline values: CDR1 SGDLS, CDR2 YYNGEE. The CDR3 loop spans 14 amino acids. V shed 4 bases and J 2 bases; nucleotides not matched to a gene: 6.

The chain carries TRBV27 and TRBJ1-6; the match to TRBD1 covers 7 bases. The germline V gene has CDR1 MNHEY and CDR2 SMNVEV (reference sequence). The CDR3 runs to 14 residues. After removal of 4 bases from V and 7 bases from J, the junction contained 4 bases not matched to a gene. CDR3 in amino acids: CASSSQGGNSPLHF. CDR3 bases: TGTGCCAGCAGTTCCCAGGGGGGGAATTCACCCCTCCACTTT.

This sequence joins TRBV30 and TRBJ1-3; 7 nucleotides line up with TRBD1. The trim removed 0 bases at V and 3 bases at J, leaving 5 bases unmatched. This CDR3 is built from 15 residues. Germline CDR1 is GTSNPN and CDR2 is SVGIG (reference sequence). CDR3 amino acids: CAWSVPGGNGNTIYF. The CDR3 DNA reads TGTGCCTGGAGTGTACCAGGGGGGAATGGAAACACCATATATTTT.

The J gene is TRBJ2-1, the V gene TRBV18, with 8 bases identical to TRBD2. Trimming cost V 4 bases and J 7 bases; bases outside gene matches: 15. CDR1 and CDR2 from the germline V gene are KGHSH and LQKENI. The CDR3 spans 17 residues. Here the CDR3 reads CASSHERGTTRGNEQFF. The CDR3, as DNA: TGTGCCAGCTCACATGAGCGGGGGACAACGAGGGGAAATGAGCAGTTCTTC.

V gene TRBV27 combines with J gene TRBJ2-2, with D unresolved. The CDR3 spans 13 residues. The V end was cut by 4 bases, the J end by 8 bases, with 11 bases between. Germline CDR1 and CDR2: MNHEY and SMNVEV (reference sequence). CDR3: CASSSHPVGELFF. The CDR3 bases are TGTGCCAGCAGTTCCCATCCAGTAGGGGAGCTGTTTTTT.

The rearrangement links TRBV29-1 to TRBJ1-5; D might be TRBD1 (6 bases). This CDR3 has 13 amino acids. Germline V gene sequence: CDR1 SQVTM, CDR2 ANQGSEA. V shed 3 bases and J shed 3 bases, with 9 bases lying between them. For the CDR3, the DNA is TGCAGCGTTGACGGGGGCCTCAATCAGCCCCAGCATTTT. Protein product: CSVDGGLNQPQHF.

This clone came up once. V usage is TRBV27 and J usage is TRBJ2-1; 8 bases map to TRBD2. J was trimmed by 4 bases and V by 1 base; bases with no gene match: 9. The CDR3 totals 17 residues. CDR1 and CDR2 (germline): MNHEY, SMNVEV (reference sequence). The CDR3 DNA follows: TGTGCCAGCAGTTTATATCCGCGGGGGGCGCGATACAATGAGCAGTTCTTC. It yields the protein CASSLYPRGARYNEQFF.

The chain is built from TRBV10-3 and TRBJ1-5; 7 nucleotides align to TRBD1. Germline values: CDR1 ENHRY, CDR2 SYGVKD. The CDR3 contains 15 residues. Losses at the gene ends were 3 bases for V and 1 base for J; bases not matched to a gene: 3. The CDR3 nucleotides are TGTGCCATCAGTGACGGGACAGAGAGCAATCAGCCCCAGCATTTT. Translated: CAISDGTESNQPQHF.

The chain couples TRBV11-2 to TRBJ2-1, with D hard to call. This CDR3 spans 12 amino acids. Germline V gene sequence: CDR1 SGHAT, CDR2 FQNNGV. V lost 10 bases and J lost 0, with 7 bases in between. This CDR3 is CATADSYNEQFF. CDR3 in DNA: TGTGCCACGGCGGACTCCTACAATGAGCAGTTCTTC.

This clone was detected only once. The chain combines TRBV11-2 with TRBJ2-7; 9 positions agree with TRBD2. The junction had 11 bases not matched to a gene; V was cut back by 1 base and J by 7 bases. This CDR3 contains 16 residues. Germline assignment: CDR1 SGHAT and CDR2 FQNNGV. CDR3 amino acids: CASSLAVGGGAREQYF. The CDR3 DNA reads as TGTGCCAGCAGCTTAGCGGTCGGCGGGGGGGCCAGGGAGCAGTACTTC.

This clone has a single count. The chain links TRBV12-5 to TRBJ1-3; no firm D call. Deletions cut 2 bases from V and 0 bases from J, with 8 bases between. Per germline, CDR1 LGHNT and CDR2 FRNRAP. This CDR3 has 15 amino acids. The CDR3 sequence: CASGLFTLSGNTIYF. DNA for the CDR3: TGTGCTAGTGGTTTGTTTACCCTCTCTGGAAACACCATATATTTT.

The chain recombines TRBV5-1 with TRBJ2-7, with 8 bases that match TRBD1. Per germline, CDR1 SGHRS and CDR2 YFSETQ. CDR3 length equals 14 residues. V dropped 2 bases and J dropped 2; count of bases not matched to a gene: 3. DNA of the CDR3: TGCGCCAGCAGCTTCGGGACAGGAGCCTACGAGCAGTACTTC. It encodes CASSFGTGAYEQYF.

The J gene is TRBJ2-5, the V gene TRBV7-8; no reliable D call. Germline-derived CDR1 and CDR2 are SGHVS and FQNEAQ. V lost 5 bases and J 0 bases, leaving 1 base between the germline ends. The CDR3 is 11 residues long. The CDR3 sequence: CASSDQETQYF. The CDR3 region has the DNA TGTGCCAGCAGCGACCAAGAGACCCAGTACTTC.

J is TRBJ2-7 and V is TRBV5-5; D uncertain. CDR1 is SGHKS and CDR2 is YYEKEE in the germline V gene (reference sequence). The V gene lost 4 bases and the J gene lost 2 bases, with 10 bases spanning the gap. The CDR3 sequence is 13 residues long. CDR3 protein: CASSRTAAYEQYF. In DNA form, the CDR3 reads TGTGCCAGCAGCCGGACGGCTGCCTACGAGCAGTACTTC.

V gene TRBV5-1 combines with J gene TRBJ2-3, with D maybe TRBD2 (5 bases). Germline V gives CDR1 SGHRS, CDR2 YFSETQ. There are 14 residues in the CDR3. The germline V and J ends were trimmed by 4 bases and 1 base, with 10 bases remaining between them. In DNA, the CDR3 is TGCGCCAGCAGCCGGGGTCAGGGCACAGATACGCAGTATTTT. Translation: CASSRGQGTDTQYF.

This clone was detected only once. The genes are TRBV27 and TRBJ2-1, with D possibly matching TRBD2 (5 bases). Trimming took off 4 bases at V and 4 bases at J, with 11 bases between the two ends. Germline V gene data show CDR1 as MNHEY and CDR2 as SMNVEV (reference sequence). The CDR3 is 14 residues long. CDR3: CASSSGISYNEQFF. Here the CDR3 DNA reads TGTGCCAGCAGTTCGGGAATCTCGTACAATGAGCAGTTCTTC.

J is TRBJ1-2 and V is TRBV21-1. TRBV21-1 is reported as a pseudogene. The CDR3 contains 16 residues. The CDR3 here is CASSKESGSKHYGYTF. Written as DNA, the CDR3 is TGTGCCAGCAGCAAAGAGTCAGGGAGTAAACACTATGGCTACACCTTC.

The chain has TRBV7-6 and TRBJ2-3; D is unclear. The CDR3 extends over 14 amino acids. Germline CDR1 SGHVS, CDR2 FNYEAQ. Trimming cost V 5 bases and J 2 bases, with 11 bases left between them. CDR3 bases: TGTGCCAGCAGCCGAGAGATGCCCACAGATACGCAGTATTTT. Translating it yields CASSREMPTDTQYF. The whole variable domain, filled in from reference TRBV7-6 and TRBJ2-3, reads GAGVSQSPRYKVTKRGQDVALRCDPISGHVSLYWYRQALGQGPEFLTYFNYEAQQDKSGLPNDRFSAERPEGSISTLTIQRTEQRDSAMYRCASSREMPTDTQYFGPGTRLTVL.